This TCR beta chain was captured by sequencing in a study of T cell changes during pregnancy in multiple sclerosis. The germline V gene has CDR1 LNHDA and CDR2 SQIVND (reference sequence). Trimming cost V 10 bases and J 1 base, with 13 bases left between them. The CDR3 covers 13 residues. Clones were read by immunoSEQ multiplex PCR, and TCRdb kept only the in-frame ones, dropping some. The sample shows some 30,000 clones, roughly 87% of them seen only once. This clone is a singleton in its sample. The V gene is TRBV19, the J gene TRBJ1-1; D unresolved. The sequence came from a female donor with multiple sclerosis, enrolled in a pregnancy study. Material: CD8+ T cells from peripheral blood mononuclear cells, obtained before pregnancy. The CDR3 loop reads CATRRGGNTEAFF. The CDR3 nucleotides read TGTGCCACCCGCCGGGGAGGGAACACTGAAGCTTTCTTT.